This passage covers 24 T cell receptor beta chains from one sample sequenced in a study of shared clonotypes between healthy human individuals. Clones were sequenced by immunoSEQ multiplex PCR, and TCRdb holds only the in-frame ones, with some missing. The sample carries approximately 2,200,000 clones, under 95% recorded once. Only CD45RO-negative cells positively selected for CCR7 counted as naive CD8 cells, so terminally differentiated effector memory CD45RA+ cells were excluded. Sequencing was performed on naive CD8+ T cells from PBMCs. The origin of the receptors is a man younger than 35 in good health. Some clones in this sample may be carry-over from other donors' samples.

The DNA of the CDR3 is TGCGCCAGCAGCCAAGACCCTCAGGGTAACCCCGCGGATACGCAGTATTTT. The encoded protein is CASSQDPQGNPADTQYF. The chain is built from TRBV4-1 and TRBJ2-3; the D gene is possibly TRBD1 (5 bases). V was cut by 0 bases and J by 6 bases, with 19 bases left in between. The length of the CDR3 is 17 residues. Per the germline V gene, CDR1 is MGHRA and CDR2 is YSYEKL.

This clone was detected only a few times. The rearrangement joins TRBV27 to TRBJ1-5; the match to TRBD1 covers 7 bases. The J segment lost 0 bases and the V segment lost 10 bases, leaving 9 bases of the junction unmatched. This CDR3 has 15 amino acids. From germline, CDR1 is MNHEY and CDR2 SMNVEV (reference sequence). CDR3 nucleotide sequence: TGTGCCACGAGGGAGGGGGCTTATAGCAATCAGCCCCAGCATTTT. Encoded protein: CATREGAYSNQPQHF.

The chain employs TRBV11-2 and TRBJ2-7; D remains unclear. Trimming left V 8 bases short and J 9 bases short, with 17 bases between. The germline V gene encodes CDR1 SGHAT and CDR2 FQNNGV. The CDR3 has 12 amino acids. The CDR3 DNA reads as TGTGCCAGCCAGGACCCCCCACGGTGGCAGTACTTC. Its protein is CASQDPPRWQYF.

Concerning this clone itself: The same CDR3 also results from other DNA sequences found in this sample. The chain is built from TRBV9 and TRBJ2-7, with D hard to call. CDR1 and CDR2 (germline): SGDLS, YYNGEE. V lost 4 bases and J lost 1, with 6 bases in between. CDR3 length: 12 amino acids. The CDR3: CASSSPSYEQYF. CDR3 DNA: TGTGCCAGCAGCTCACCTTCCTACGAGCAGTACTTC. The full variable domain, rest sourced from reference TRBV9 and TRBJ2-7, is DSGVTQTPKHLITATGQRVTLRCSPRSGDLSVYWYQQSLDQGLQFLIQYYNGEERAKGNILERFSAQQFPDLHSELNLSSLELGDSALYFCASSSPSYEQYFGPGTRLTVT.

The chain recombines TRBV6-1 with TRBJ2-7; TRBD2 aligns across 8 bases. This CDR3 spans 12 amino acids. With V trimmed by 10 bases and J by 2 bases, 4 bases remained unmatched. Per germline, CDR1 MNHNS and CDR2 SASEGT. As DNA, the CDR3 is TGTGCCACTCGAGCGGGGGCCTACGAGCAGTACTTC. Translating gives CATRAGAYEQYF.

On this clone: Other nucleotide sequences from this sample produce the same CDR3. The rearrangement uses TRBV7-9 and TRBJ1-5; D perhaps matches TRBD1 (6 bases). V gave up 4 bases and J gave up 3 bases, with 10 bases separating them. CDR3 size: 14 residues. Germline values: CDR1 SEHNR, CDR2 FQNEAQ (reference sequence). CDR3 bases: TGTGCCAGCAGCTCAGGACAGATCAATCAGCCCCAGCATTTT. Protein: CASSSGQINQPQHF. The full variable domain, its missing parts supplied by reference TRBV7-9 and TRBJ1-5, is DTGVSQNPRHKITKRGQNVTFRCDPISEHNRLYWYRQTLGQGPEFLTYFQNEAQLEKSRLLSDRFSAERPKGSFSTLEIQRTEQGDSAMYLCASSSGQINQPQHFGDGTRLSIL.

V and J are TRBV29-1 and TRBJ2-7; 9 positions match TRBD2. Trimming took 6 bases from V and 3 from J; bases not matched to a gene: 12. Germline CDR1 and CDR2: SQVTM and ANQGSEA. This CDR3 is 15 amino acids long. The CDR3 nucleotides are TGCAGCGTAAGAGAATGGAGCGGGAGGAGCTACGAGCAGTACTTC. It specifies CSVREWSGRSYEQYF.

The chain couples TRBV19 to TRBJ2-3, with 8 bases that match TRBD1. The germline V gene has CDR1 LNHDA and CDR2 SQIVND (reference sequence). The CDR3 covers 12 residues. V shed 10 bases, J shed 3 bases, and the junction held 3 bases outside the gene matches. DNA for the CDR3: TGTGCCACCGGGACAGGAACAGATACGCAGTATTTT. It is translated as CATGTGTDTQYF.

This clone was recorded a few times. The V call is TRBV30, the J call TRBJ1-1, with D maybe TRBD1 (6 bases). This CDR3 contains 15 residues. From germline, CDR1 is GTSNPN and CDR2 SVGIG (reference sequence). V was trimmed by 5 bases and J by 0 bases, leaving 16 bases between them. In DNA, the CDR3 is TGTGCCTGGCTGATTTGGACAGACATGAACACTGAAGCTTTCTTT. Protein: CAWLIWTDMNTEAFF.

This clone was observed once. Other DNA sequences in the same sample also yield this CDR3. The chain combines TRBV27 with TRBJ2-3, with D unresolved. Trimming shortened V by 1 base and J by 5 bases, and 4 bases separated the two germline ends. The CDR3 totals 12 residues. CDR1 is MNHEY, CDR2 SMNVEV, per germline (reference sequence). CDR3 DNA: TGTGCCAGCAGTTTATTTGGAGATACGCAGTATTTT. Translated, it gives CASSLFGDTQYF.

This chain uses TRBV2 with TRBJ1-4; 9 bases align to TRBD1. The CDR3 has 15 residues. The germline V gene encodes CDR1 SNHLY and CDR2 FYNNEI. With V trimmed by 6 bases and J by 7 bases, 9 bases remained unmatched. This chain's CDR3 is CASRAPGQGGEKLFF. CDR3 in DNA: TGTGCCAGCAGGGCCCCGGGACAGGGAGGTGAAAAACTGTTTTTT.

CDR3 sequence reads: CAWTLGHPSTNYEQYF. CDR3 DNA sequence: TGTGCCTGGACCCTCGGACACCCCTCTACGAACTACGAGCAGTACTTC. The gene calls are TRBV30 and TRBJ2-7; D is perhaps TRBD1 (5 bases). The V end was cut by 4 bases, the J end by 3 bases, with 22 bases between. Per germline, CDR1 GTSNPN and CDR2 SVGIG (reference sequence). The CDR3 extends over 16 amino acids.

In regard to this clone: The identical CDR3 is also encoded by other nucleotide sequences in the sample. The chain joins TRBV9 to TRBJ2-5, with 7 bases matching TRBD1. In germline, CDR1 is SGDLS, CDR2 YYNGEE. V trimming: 0 bases; J trimming: 2 bases; junction bases outside the gene matches: 4. This CDR3 is built from 15 residues. As DNA, the CDR3 is TGTGCCAGCAGCGTAGCTGGGACAGCACAAGAGACCCAGTACTTC. Translating gives CASSVAGTAQETQYF.

The rearrangement joins TRBV30 to TRBJ2-1, with 11 bases that match TRBD2. Trimming took 3 bases from V and 13 from J; bases not matched to a gene: 5. Germline CDR1 and CDR2: GTSNPN and SVGIG (reference sequence). The CDR3 runs to 12 residues. The CDR3, as DNA: TGTGCCTGGAGAGAACTAGCGGGAGAACAGTTCTTC. Its protein product is CAWRELAGEQFF.

This clone was seen once. The rearrangement uses TRBV27 and TRBJ1-2, with D possibly TRBD1 on 6 matching bases. Germline V gene sequence: CDR1 MNHEY, CDR2 SMNVEV (reference sequence). V lost 3 bases and J 3 bases, leaving 14 bases between the germline ends. This CDR3 region has 15 residues. In nucleotides, the CDR3 is TGTGCCAGCAGTTTGAGTGCGACAGGCTACTATGGCTACACCTTC. Translation: CASSLSATGYYGYTF.

The chain combines TRBV7-2 with TRBJ2-7; 7 nucleotides line up with TRBD2. Germline assignment: CDR1 SGHTA and CDR2 FQGNSA. The CDR3 sequence is 15 residues long. Germline trimming cut 1 base from V and 3 bases from J; bases unmatched to any gene: 6. CDR3 bases: TGTGCCAGCAGCTTAGGGGGCGGGAGTGTCTACGAGCAGTACTTC. It translates to CASSLGGGSVYEQYF.

J is TRBJ2-3 and V is TRBV7-8, with a weak D call TRBD2 (5 bases). Germline CDR1 SGHVS, CDR2 FQNEAQ. Deletions cut 3 bases from V and 4 bases from J, with 5 bases between. This CDR3 has 12 residues. CDR3 bases: TGTGCCAGCAGCTTGAGGGCAGATACGCAGTATTTT. Its protein product is CASSLRADTQYF.

This sequence joins TRBV7-9 and TRBJ1-5; 9 positions match TRBD1. The CDR3 extends over 15 amino acids. With 5 bases clipped from V and 6 bases from J, the junction kept 8 bases outside the gene matches. Germline CDR1 reads SEHNR; CDR2 reads FQNEAQ (reference sequence). CDR3 sequence reads: CASSEGTGSRQPQHF. CDR3 in DNA: TGTGCCAGCAGCGAGGGGACAGGGTCTCGTCAGCCCCAGCATTTT.

This chain links TRBV7-3 with TRBJ2-1; 10 bases are a match to TRBD2. This CDR3 has 15 amino acids. Germline V CDR1 and CDR2: SGHTA, FQGTGA. V was clipped by 5 bases and J by 8 bases; unmatched bases: 9. The CDR3 here is CASSPLAGVIDEQFF. The CDR3 coding sequence is TGTGCCAGCAGCCCCCTAGCGGGAGTCATCGATGAGCAGTTCTTC.

The rearrangement joins TRBV4-3 to TRBJ2-4, with 9 positions matching TRBD1. Germline CDR1 and CDR2: LGHNA and YSLEER. The junction had 12 bases not matched to a gene; V was cut back by 1 base and J by 5 bases. This CDR3 is built from 18 residues. In DNA form, the CDR3 reads TGCGCCAGCAGCCAAGCAACCTGGACAGGGGTAGACCAAAACATTCAGTACTTC. Protein product: CASSQATWTGVDQNIQYF.

The rearrangement joins TRBV28 to TRBJ1-5; D unresolved. This CDR3 contains 18 residues. With 4 bases removed from V and 0 bases from J, the gap between germline ends came to 19 bases. Germline-derived CDR1 and CDR2 are MDHEN and SYDVKM. The DNA for the CDR3 is TGTGCCAGCAGTTCCTCGGTCCTGCCGGCTTATAGCAATCAGCCCCAGCATTTT. Its protein is CASSSSVLPAYSNQPQHF.

The chain has TRBV5-6 and TRBJ2-4; D unclear. From germline, CDR1 is SGHDT and CDR2 YYEEEE. V was trimmed by 1 base and J by 6 bases, leaving 11 bases between them. The CDR3 has 14 residues. The CDR3 spells CASSLSRLINIQYF. DNA of the CDR3: TGTGCCAGCAGCTTGTCCAGGCTAATAAACATTCAGTACTTC. Together with reference TRBV5-6 and TRBJ2-4, the CDR3 gives the full variable domain: DAGVTQSPTHLIKTRGQQVTLRCSPKSGHDTVSWYQQALGQGPQFIFQYYEEEERQRGNFPDRFSGHQFPNYSSELNVNALLLGDSALYLCASSLSRLINIQYFGAGTRLSVL.

This chain joins TRBV5-6 and TRBJ1-1; D gene unclear. The germline gives CDR1 SGHDT, CDR2 YYEEEE. This CDR3 spans 12 amino acids. Trimming took 2 bases from V and 11 from J, leaving 13 bases between them. Here the CDR3 DNA reads TGTGCCAGCAGCTTCTCGAGTGTCATTGCTTTCTTT. Translated: CASSFSSVIAFF.

V usage is TRBV7-9 and J usage is TRBJ2-1, with a tentative D call TRBD2 (6 bases). The CDR3 is made up of 17 amino acids. Per germline, CDR1 SEHNR and CDR2 FQNEAQ (reference sequence). The ends were cut back, 5 bases at V and 4 bases at J, with 21 bases in the middle. The CDR3 here is CASSPSTGTAGYNEQFF. The DNA of the CDR3 is TGTGCCAGCAGCCCCAGCACCGGGACTGCGGGGTACAATGAGCAGTTCTTC. Full variable domain (rest looked up from reference TRBV7-9 and TRBJ2-1): DTGVSQNPRHKITKRGQNVTFRCDPISEHNRLYWYRQTLGQGPEFLTYFQNEAQLEKSRLLSDRFSAERPKGSFSTLEIQRTEQGDSAMYLCASSPSTGTAGYNEQFFGPGTRLTVL.